This paragraph reports one TCR beta chain. Its antigen is unidentified. CDR1 and CDR2 from the germline V gene are SGHDT and YYEEEE. This CDR3 has 14 amino acids. V shed 0 bases and J 9 bases; nucleotides not matched to a gene: 6. These data originate in a study of T cell clonotyping in hematopoietic cell transplantation. Study results and caveats: Pathologically expanded recipient clonotypes increased progressively from day 30 to day 180 as diversity fell. Broader posttransplant TCR repertoire diversity was predicted by graft donor and pretransplant recipient Inverse Simpson Index values.

TCRdb keeps only in-frame clones here, not all; method: immunoSEQ multiplex PCR. The sample has 3,500 to 5,500 clones; approximately 96% are singletons. Blood collection times were about day -28 and days 30, 100, 180 posttransplant. The input for sequencing was PBMCs, taken 100 days after allogeneic stem cell transplant. This sequence was found in a male patient between 40 and 49 years old who had an allogeneic stem cell transplant from a related donor, so the T cells may come from the graft donor. Some clones in this sample may be carry-over from other donors' samples. V and J are TRBV5-6 and TRBJ1-5, with 7 bases that match TRBD1. CDR3 DNA sequence: TGTGCCAGCAGCTTGGCCGGGACAGCCAGGCCCCAGCATTTT. Translating it yields CASSLAGTARPQHF.